This T cell receptor beta chain derives from a study of OX40 agonist ivuxolimab in advanced cancers. Baseline, cycle 4 day 1, and cycle 7 day 1 were the blood sampling points. Assay: immunoSEQ multiplex PCR; the TCRdb copy retains only in-frame clones and omits some. The sample holds about 20,000 clones, around 80% seen once. With 1 base removed from V and 7 bases from J, the gap between germline ends came to 19 bases. CDR1 and CDR2 (germline): SGHAT, FQNNGV. The CDR3 runs 16 residues. This material consisted of CD4+ or CD8+ T cells sorted from blood, taken in a trial of the OX40 agonist ivuxolimab. The chain recombines TRBV11-2 with TRBJ1-2; maybe TRBD1 (5 bases). The TCR sequence derives from an adult with an advanced solid tumor such as melanoma, head and neck, liver or kidney cancer. In DNA, the CDR3 is TGTGCCAGCAGCTTAGGAGTAGGGACCGTCTTGACTGGCTACACCTTC. Translating gives CASSLGVGTVLTGYTF.